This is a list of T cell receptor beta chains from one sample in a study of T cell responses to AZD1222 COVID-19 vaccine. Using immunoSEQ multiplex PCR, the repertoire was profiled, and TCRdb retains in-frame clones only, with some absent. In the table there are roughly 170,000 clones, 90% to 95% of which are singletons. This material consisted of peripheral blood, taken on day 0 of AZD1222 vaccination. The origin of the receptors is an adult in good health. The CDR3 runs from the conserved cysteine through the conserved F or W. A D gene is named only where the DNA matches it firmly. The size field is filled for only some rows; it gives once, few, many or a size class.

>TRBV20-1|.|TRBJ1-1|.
TGCAGTGCTAGTCAAACCCTGAACACTGAAGCTTTCTTT
CSASQTLNTEAFF
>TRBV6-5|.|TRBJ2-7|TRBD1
TGTGCCAGCACCTCCCGGGACAGGGGGTACGAGCAGTACTTC
CASTSRDRGYEQYF
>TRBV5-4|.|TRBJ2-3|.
TGTGCCAGCAGCTTATTTGGGGTTAGCACAGATACGCAGTATTTT
CASSLFGVSTDTQYF
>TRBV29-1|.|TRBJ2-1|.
TGCAGCGTTGAGCAGTCCTCCTACAATGAGCAGTTCTTC
CSVEQSSYNEQFF
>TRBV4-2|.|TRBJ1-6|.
TGTGCCAGCAGCCAAGATGAAGGGGTTGTCTCACCCCTCCACTTT
CASSQDEGVVSPLHF
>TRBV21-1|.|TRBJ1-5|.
TGTGCCAGCAGCACAAACGAAAAGGGGAGCAGGGGAAATAGCAATCAGCCCCAGCATTTT
CASSTNEKGSRGNSNQPQHF
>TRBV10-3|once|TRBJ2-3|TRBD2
TGTGCCATCAGTGAGGGGACTAGCGGTTTAGATACGCAGTATTTT
CAISEGTSGLDTQYF
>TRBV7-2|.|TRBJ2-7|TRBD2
TGTGCCAGCAGCTTGGACGGGACTAGCGGGGGACGCTACGAGCAGTACTTC
CASSLDGTSGGRYEQYF
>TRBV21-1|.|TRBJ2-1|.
TGTGCCAGCAACATTACCGGGACAGGGGGCGGGCATGAGCAGTTCTTC
CASNITGTGGGHEQFF
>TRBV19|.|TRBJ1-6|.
TGTGCCAGTAGTATAAGAGGGGATTCACCCCTCCACTTT
CASSIRGDSPLHF
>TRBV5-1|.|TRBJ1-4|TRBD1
TGCGCCAGCAGCCCAGGGACAGGGTCGAGTGAAAAACTGTTTTTT
CASSPGTGSSEKLFF
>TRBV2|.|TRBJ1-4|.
TGTGCCAGCAGTGGGGCTGAGGGGGGCGGTGAAAAACTGTTTTTT
CASSGAEGGGEKLFF
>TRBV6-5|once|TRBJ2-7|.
TGTACCAGCAGTAAGCAGGAACGGGGCTACGAGCAGTACTTC
CTSSKQERGYEQYF
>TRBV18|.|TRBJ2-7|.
TGTGCCAGCTCACCCGGGGCATCCTACGAGCAGTACTTC
CASSPGASYEQYF
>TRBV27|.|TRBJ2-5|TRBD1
TGTGCCAGCAGTTCATCCCCCCCGGGACAGGGGGTCCAAGAGACCCAGTACTTC
CASSSSPPGQGVQETQYF
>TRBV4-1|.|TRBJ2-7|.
TGCGCCAGCAGCCAGGGGCCCTCCTACGAGCAGTACTTC
CASSQGPSYEQYF
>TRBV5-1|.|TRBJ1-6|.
TGCGCCAGCAGCTTGAAAACCCCCTATAATTCACCCCTCCACTTT
CASSLKTPYNSPLHF
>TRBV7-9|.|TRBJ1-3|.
TGTGCCAGCAGCTTAAGGAGCGTTATCTCTGGAAACACCATATATTTT
CASSLRSVISGNTIYF
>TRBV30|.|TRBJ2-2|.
TGTGCCTGGAGTGTACCGGGGGCTGCGAACACCGGGGAGCTGTTTTTT
CAWSVPGAANTGELFF
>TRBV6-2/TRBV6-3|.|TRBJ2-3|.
TGTGCCAGCAGTACCCTGGGGGGAGATACGCAGTATTTT
CASSTLGGDTQYF
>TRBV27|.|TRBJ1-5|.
TGTGCCAGCAGTACAGGGTTTTTGAATCAGCCCCAGCATTTT
CASSTGFLNQPQHF
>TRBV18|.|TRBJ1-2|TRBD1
TGTGCCAGCTCACCGGAAATGACAGGGGGCGGCTATGGCTACACCTTC
CASSPEMTGGGYGYTF
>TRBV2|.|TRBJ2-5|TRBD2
TGTGCCAGCAGTGAATACGGGGGACTAGCGGAAGAGACCCAGTACTTC
CASSEYGGLAEETQYF
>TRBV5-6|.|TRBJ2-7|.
TGTGCCAGCAGCTTTTACGGGGAGACAACCTACGAGCAGTACTTC
CASSFYGETTYEQYF
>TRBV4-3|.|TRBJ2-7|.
TGCGCCAGCAGCCAGGACAGAGCCTACGAGCAGTACTTC
CASSQDRAYEQYF
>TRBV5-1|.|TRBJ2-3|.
TGCGCCAGTCGTACCGGGTCCCACACAGATACGCAGTATTTT
CASRTGSHTDTQYF
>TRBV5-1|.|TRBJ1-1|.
TGCGCCAGCAGCTCTTACAGGGACACTGAAGCTTTCTTT
CASSSYRDTEAFF
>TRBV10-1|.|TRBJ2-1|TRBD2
TGCGCCAGGGGGGGACTAGCGGGGCCCCCGATCCACAATGAGCAGTTCTTC
CARGGLAGPPIHNEQFF
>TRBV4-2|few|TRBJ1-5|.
TGTGCCAGCAGCCAAGAAGTTAGACTAGATAGCAATCAGCCCCAGCATTTT
CASSQEVRLDSNQPQHF
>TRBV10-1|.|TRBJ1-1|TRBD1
TGCGCCAGCAGTGAGTCCATACAGGGGTCAGCTTTCTTT
CASSESIQGSAFF
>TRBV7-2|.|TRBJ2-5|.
TGTGCCAGCAGCGCCCTAGGCCAGGCGATGGAGACCCAGTACTTC
CASSALGQAMETQYF
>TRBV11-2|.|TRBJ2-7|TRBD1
TGTGCCAGCAGCCTTGGGACAGGGGTCGCCTACGAGCAGTACTTC
CASSLGTGVAYEQYF
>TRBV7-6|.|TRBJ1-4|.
TGTGCCAGCAGCTTAGCGGTAGGGGAGTATGAAAAACTGTTTTTT
CASSLAVGEYEKLFF
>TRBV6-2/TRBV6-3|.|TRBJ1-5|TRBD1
TGTGCCAGCAGCGCGACAGGGGAGGGCAATCAGCCCCAGCATTTT
CASSATGEGNQPQHF
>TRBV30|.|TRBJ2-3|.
TGTGCCTGGAGTCTGGGGAGCACAGATACGCAGTATTTT
CAWSLGSTDTQYF
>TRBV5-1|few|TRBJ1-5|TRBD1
TGCGCCAGCAGCCCCGGGCCAGGGGGGAATCAGCCCCAGCATTTT
CASSPGPGGNQPQHF
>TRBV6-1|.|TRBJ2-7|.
TGTGCCAGCAGGGAACCAAACAACGAGCAGTACTTC
CASREPNNEQYF
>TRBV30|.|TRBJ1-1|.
TGTGCCTGGAGTGTCACCACCCAGAACACTGAAGCTTTCTTT
CAWSVTTQNTEAFF
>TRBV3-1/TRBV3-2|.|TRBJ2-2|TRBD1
TGTGCCAGCAGTCCTTCGGACAGGGCTCTTAGTGGGGAGCTGTTTTTT
CASSPSDRALSGELFF
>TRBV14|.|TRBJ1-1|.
TGTGCCAGCAGCCCCCAGGAACCGAAATCTGGCACTGAAGCTTTCTTT
CASSPQEPKSGTEAFF
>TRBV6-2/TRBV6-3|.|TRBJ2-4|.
TGTGCCAGCAGTTTACGGGACAACCTATACATTCAGTACTTC
CASSLRDNLYIQYF
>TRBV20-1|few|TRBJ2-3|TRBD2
TGCAGTGCTAGTGTTCAGGGACTATCCGCAGATACGCAGTATTTT
CSASVQGLSADTQYF
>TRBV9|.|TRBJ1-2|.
TGTGCCAGCAGCGCCCTCGGGCAGACAGCTAACTATGGCTACACCTTC
CASSALGQTANYGYTF
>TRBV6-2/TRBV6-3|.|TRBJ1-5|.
TGTGCCAGCAGTCCGACAGAGAGGTACCAGCCCCAGCATTTT
CASSPTERYQPQHF
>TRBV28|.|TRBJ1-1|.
TGTGCCAGCAGTGGTGGAGGGACTGAAGCTTTCTTT
CASSGGGTEAFF
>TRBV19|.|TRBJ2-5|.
TGTGCCAGTAGTATAAGGGGCAGTGAAGAGACCCAGTACTTC
CASSIRGSEETQYF
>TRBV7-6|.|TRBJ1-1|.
TGTGCCAGCAGCCGCGGCAGTGACATGAACACTGAAGCTTTCTTT
CASSRGSDMNTEAFF
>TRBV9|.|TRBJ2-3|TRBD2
TGTGCCAGCAGCGTAGCAGCTAGCGGGGGCACAGATACGCAGTATTTT
CASSVAASGGTDTQYF
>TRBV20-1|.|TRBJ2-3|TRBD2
TGCAGTGCTAGTTGGTTAACTAGCGGGCAACAAGATACGCAGTATTTT
CSASWLTSGQQDTQYF